This TCR beta chain is drawn from a study of cytomegalovirus exposure and HLA in healthy donors. Study-wide findings and caveats: A later look showed TCR association rates differing by HLA locus, highest for DRB1 and lowest for HLA-C.

The CDR3 runs 13 residues. The germline V gene has CDR1 MNHEY and CDR2 SMNVEV (reference sequence). Trimming removed 7 bases from V and 5 bases from J; junction bases left unmatched: 4. With 60 Vbeta and 13 Jbeta primers, the PCR was carried out. The assay was immunoSEQ multiplex PCR, and TCRdb's table has in-frame clones only and misses some. This table holds 150,000 to 190,000 clones, 70% to 90% found once. On this clone itself: Its target is not known.

The TCR comes from a woman younger than 35 in good health and CMV-seronegative. The sequenced sample was PBMCs. The gene calls are TRBV27 and TRBJ2-2, with 7 bases matching TRBD2. The chain's CDR3 is CASTVGGTGELFF. The CDR3 region has the DNA TGTGCCAGCACCGTGGGAGGGACCGGGGAGCTGTTTTTT.